A selection of T cell receptor beta chains follows, all from one sample in a study of blood T cells in healthy people across ages. In TCRdb, the 5' RACE reads were re-called with MiXCR into one record per CDR3 protein. The sample contains roughly 1,500,000 distinct CDR3 sequences, about 35% of which appear only once. Specimen: blood. The receptor set was obtained from a woman aged 25 to 45 in good health. CDR3s include the opening cysteine and the closing phenylalanine or tryptophan. D genes are given only for firm matches.

d_call v_call cdr3_aa
TRBD2 TRBV11-1 CVSTRTSQGTDTQYF
- TRBV6-2/TRBV6-3 CACSYGGSVGQPQHF
- TRBV5-1 CASSTELAAGSGEQYF
TRBD2 TRBV7-2 CASSLQLAGADTQYF
TRBD2 TRBV7-2 CASSLVTSEIYEQYF
- TRBV20-1 CSARWWRVRKDTQYF
TRBD1 TRBV27 CASSLTGGPAEQYF
- TRBV5-1 CASSLSNRHTDTQYF
TRBD1 TRBV10-2 CASRTQGLEAFF
TRBD1 TRBV5-1 CASSWGFRDRVRGTEAFF
TRBD2 TRBV2 CASRKTSGNTNEQFF
- TRBV7-2 CASSLVKGLYNEQFF
- TRBV7-9 CASSFVGSNYGYTF
- TRBV6-1 CASSVTASFGYNEQFF
TRBD1 TRBV5-1 CASSLSTGTVAYEQYF
- TRBV12-3/TRBV12-4 CASSLTDNEAFF
- TRBV6-6 CASSRLGEPSEQYF
TRBD1 TRBV27 CASSPPGQPYSPLHF
- TRBV15 CATSRDGRTDETQYF
- TRBV20-1 CSASWKHEQYF
- TRBV4-1 CASSQDPSGLRNEQFF
- TRBV5-4 CASSLAIAASYEQYF
- TRBV12-3/TRBV12-4 CASRGGAGQLQGTQYF
- TRBV29-1 CSGSGQTTNYGYTF
TRBD2 TRBV27 CASSLSGEGYNEQFF
TRBD2 TRBV15 CATSRDGLAGYEQYF
TRBD1 TRBV20-1 CSASRDRGGFDQPQHF
- TRBV7-9 CASSLAGQAEGEKLFF
TRBD2 TRBV15 CATSREGLAYEQFF
- TRBV4-2 CACSQTVDGTISNQPQHF
TRBD2 TRBV6-5 CASSYSLAGGTGELFF
TRBD1 TRBV5-6 CASSTGQGRGEQYF
- TRBV27 CASSLWSGNEQFF
TRBD1 TRBV10-3 CAFRDGTGEKLFF
TRBD1 TRBV9 CASSVQGGVGSYNEQFF
- TRBV28 CASSPWGQGSLYGYTF
- TRBV9 CASSSQADRSYNEQYF
- TRBV7-9 CASSLGPGEQYF
TRBD2 TRBV20-1 CSASAAGGSTDTQYF
TRBD2 TRBV7-9 CASQSGKGNEQFF
- TRBV20-1 CSARTIEQETQYF
- TRBV12-3/TRBV12-4 CASSLEGGEEFF
TRBD2 TRBV7-3 CASSSTRRASGSTGADTQYF
TRBD1 TRBV20-1 CSARGRDSHNSPLHF
TRBD1 TRBV27 CATRGWDRNNYGYTF
TRBD2 TRBV5-1 CASSFRGLASYNEQFF
TRBD2 TRBV30 CAWRLAGSGTQYF
- TRBV12-3/TRBV12-4 CASSLARRGGIQETQYF
- TRBV28 CASSFGRPLHF
- TRBV2 CASSEVGQNDYTYEQYF
- TRBV13 CASRPLGGQETQYF
- TRBV29-1 CSVLPDLQETLYF
TRBD2 TRBV27 CASSLAGTSADTQYF
- TRBV28 CASSLSRGRQESSYEQYF
- TRBV9 CASSVSGGGSDTQYF